The clone carrying this TCR beta chain was picked up many times. Its target is not known. TCRdb re-analysed the multiplex PCR reads in MiXCR, keeping a single row per CDR3 protein. The table lists approximately 100,000 distinct CDR3 sequences, 21% of them singletons. This sample was taken from a study of breast tumors, draining lymph nodes, adjacent tissues. The CDR3 contains 15 residues. Trimming stripped 4 bases from V and 2 bases from J, with 15 bases between. Looked up from germline, CDR1 is SGHDT and CDR2 is YYEEEE. Samples came from axillary lymph nodes draining the breast cancer. Notes on the study in general: Most tumor T cells seemingly derive from lymph node, then expand in tumor. Compared with basal-like, luminal-like tumors shared significantly more repertoire with nontumor tissue. Data only fit, rather than demonstrated, lymph node origin of most tumor T cells. Tumor repertoires ranked between lymph nodes and nontumor tissue in diversity, with V and J gene preferences.

This receptor was obtained from a female donor with breast cancer. Some clones in this sample may be carry-over from other donors' samples. The rearrangement joins TRBV5-6 to TRBJ1-2; D remains ambiguous. The specimen was axillary lymph node tissue. CDR3 coding DNA: TGTGCCAGCAGCCCTGACCCAAAGATAAACTATGGCTACACCTTC. This gives the protein CASSPDPKINYGYTF. Looking up the rest from reference TRBV5-6 and TRBJ1-2 gives the full variable domain: DAGVTQSPTHLIKTRGQQVTLRCSPKSGHDTVSWYQQALGQGPQFIFQYYEEEERQRGNFPDRFSGHQFPNYSSELNVNALLLGDSALYLCASSPDPKINYGYTFGSGTRLTVV.